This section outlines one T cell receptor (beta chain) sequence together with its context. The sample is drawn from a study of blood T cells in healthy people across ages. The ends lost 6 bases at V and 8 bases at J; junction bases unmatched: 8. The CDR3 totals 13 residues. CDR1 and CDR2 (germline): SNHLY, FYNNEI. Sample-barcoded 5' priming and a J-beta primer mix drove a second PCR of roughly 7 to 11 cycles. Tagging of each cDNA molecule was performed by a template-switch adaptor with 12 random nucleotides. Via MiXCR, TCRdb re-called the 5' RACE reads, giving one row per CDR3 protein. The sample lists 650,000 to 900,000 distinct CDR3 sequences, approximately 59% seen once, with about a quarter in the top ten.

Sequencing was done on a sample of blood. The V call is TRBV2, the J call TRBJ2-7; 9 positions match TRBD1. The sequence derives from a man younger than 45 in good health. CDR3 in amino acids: CASRPGQGNKQYF. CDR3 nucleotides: TGTGCCAGCAGACCCGGACAGGGGAACAAGCAGTACTTC.